The present T cell receptor (beta chain) was sequenced within a study of T cell changes during pregnancy in multiple sclerosis. The method was immunoSEQ multiplex PCR; TCRdb's version includes in-frame clones alone and lacks a portion of them. The data show roughly 40,000 clones, 90% seen once. With 6 bases clipped from V and 9 bases from J, the junction kept 4 bases outside the gene matches. The germline CDR1 and CDR2 sequences are MNHEY and SVGAGI. The CDR3 consists of 13 residues. The chain employs TRBV6-5 and TRBJ1-6, with 8 bases identical to TRBD1. This clonotype originated in a female donor with multiple sclerosis, enrolled in a pregnancy study. This sample comprised CD4+ T cells from peripheral blood mononuclear cells, obtained in the third trimester of pregnancy. CDR3 coding DNA: TGTGCCAGCAGACCCGACAGGGGTTCACCCCTCCACTTT. Its protein is CASRPDRGSPLHF.